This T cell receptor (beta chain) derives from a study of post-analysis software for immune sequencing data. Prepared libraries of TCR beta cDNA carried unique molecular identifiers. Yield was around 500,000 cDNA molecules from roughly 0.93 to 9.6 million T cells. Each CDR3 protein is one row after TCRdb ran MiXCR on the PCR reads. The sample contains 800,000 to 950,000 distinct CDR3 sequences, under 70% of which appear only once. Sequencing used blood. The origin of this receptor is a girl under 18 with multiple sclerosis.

The CDR3 DNA reads as TGTGCCAGCAGGCGGCGGGACTCCTCCTACGAGCAGTACTTC. This translates into CASRRRDSSYEQYF. V usage is TRBV12-3 or TRBV12-4 and J usage is TRBJ2-7, with D tentatively TRBD2 (6 bases). CDR3 size: 14 residues. V gave up 6 bases and J gave up 0 bases, with 12 bases separating them.